One and the same sample provided the 4 T cell receptor beta chains below, sequenced in a study of cytomegalovirus exposure and HLA in healthy donors. The PCR made use of 60 Vbeta and 13 Jbeta primers. This table comes from immunoSEQ multiplex PCR, and its TCRdb copy is limited to in-frame clones, with some not included. The sample shows under 200,000 clones, about 71% of them seen only once. The sample consisted of PBMCs. These receptors all come from a man aged 50 to 60 in good health and CMV-seronegative.

This chain uses TRBV5-4 with TRBJ1-1, with D maybe TRBD1 (5 bases). This CDR3 spans 16 amino acids. Trimming cost V 0 bases and J 0 bases, with 12 bases left between them. Germline assignment: CDR1 SGHNT and CDR2 YYREEE (reference sequence). The CDR3: CASSLAQGLMNTEAFF. CDR3 nucleotide sequence: TGTGCCAGCAGCTTGGCCCAGGGTCTAATGAACACTGAAGCTTTCTTT.

The J gene is TRBJ2-7, the V gene TRBV9; perhaps TRBD1 as D (6 bases). Trimming cost V 2 bases and J 0 bases, with 9 bases left between them. Germline V lookup: CDR1 SGDLS, CDR2 YYNGEE. The CDR3 consists of 14 residues. In nucleotides, the CDR3 is TGTGCCAGCAGCGTGGGGGACAACTCCTACGAGCAGTACTTC. It encodes CASSVGDNSYEQYF.

The gene calls are TRBV5-1 and TRBJ2-3; D gene ambiguous. V lost 4 bases, J lost 0 bases, and 12 bases lay in between. CDR3 length: 15 amino acids. Germline V gives CDR1 SGHRS, CDR2 YFSETQ. The CDR3 spells CASSLYDGSTDTQYF. CDR3 bases: TGCGCCAGCAGCCTTTACGACGGGAGCACAGATACGCAGTATTTT.

This chain uses TRBV7-9 with TRBJ2-7; TRBD1 matches at 9 bases. In germline, CDR1 is SEHNR, CDR2 FQNEAQ (reference sequence). J gave up 3 bases and V 2 bases, and 5 bases lay outside the gene matches. CDR3 size: 15 residues. The CDR3 spells CASSLTRTGDYEQYF. CDR3 bases: TGTGCCAGCAGCTTAACCCGGACAGGGGACTACGAGCAGTACTTC.